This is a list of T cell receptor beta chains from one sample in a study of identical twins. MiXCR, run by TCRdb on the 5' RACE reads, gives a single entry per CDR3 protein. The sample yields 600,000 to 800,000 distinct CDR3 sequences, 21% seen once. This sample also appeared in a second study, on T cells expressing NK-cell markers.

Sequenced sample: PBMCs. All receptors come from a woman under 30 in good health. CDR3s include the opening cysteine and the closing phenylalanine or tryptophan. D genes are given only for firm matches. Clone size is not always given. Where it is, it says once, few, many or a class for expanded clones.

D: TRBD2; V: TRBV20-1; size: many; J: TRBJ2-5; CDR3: CSASGTSGIETQYF; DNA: TGCAGTGCATCCGGGACTAGCGGTATCGAGACCCAGTACTTC
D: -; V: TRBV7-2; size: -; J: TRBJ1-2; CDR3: CASSSLGQRTNYGYTF; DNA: TGTGCCAGCAGCTCCCTAGGACAGCGCACTAACTATGGCTACACCTTC
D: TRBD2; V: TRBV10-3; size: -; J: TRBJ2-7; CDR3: CAISPSSGSYEQYF; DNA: TGTGCCATCAGTCCTTCTAGCGGGAGCTACGAGCAGTACTTC
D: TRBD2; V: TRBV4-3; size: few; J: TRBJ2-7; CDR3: CASSQKREGYEQYF; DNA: TGCGCCAGCAGCCAAAAAAGGGAGGGCTACGAGCAGTACTTC
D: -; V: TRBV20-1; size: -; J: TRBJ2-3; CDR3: CSARARVFTDTQYF; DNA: TGCAGTGCTAGAGCCAGGGTGTTCACAGATACGCAGTATTTT
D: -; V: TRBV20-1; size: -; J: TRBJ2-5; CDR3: CSASYKGETKRETQYF; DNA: TGCAGTGCTAGTTATAAGGGGGAGACGAAGCGAGAGACCCAGTACTTC
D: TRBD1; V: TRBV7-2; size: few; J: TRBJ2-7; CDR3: CASSSGTGNYEQYF; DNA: TGTGCCAGCAGCTCAGGGACAGGGAACTACGAGCAGTACTTC
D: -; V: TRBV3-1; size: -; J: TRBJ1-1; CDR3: CASSQAVGEAFF; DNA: TGTGCCAGCAGCCAGGCCGTCGGTGAAGCTTTCTTT
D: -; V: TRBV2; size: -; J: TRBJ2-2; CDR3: CASNPQGNTGELFF; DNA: TGTGCCAGCAACCCACAGGGGAACACCGGGGAGCTGTTTTTT
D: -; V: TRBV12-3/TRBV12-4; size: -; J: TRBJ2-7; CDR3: CASSLLPYEQYF; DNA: TGCGCCAGCAGCTTGCTGCCCTACGAGCAGTACTTC
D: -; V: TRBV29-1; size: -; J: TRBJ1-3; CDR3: CSGLTESSGNTIYF; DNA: TGCAGCGGGTTGACGGAGAGCTCTGGAAACACCATATATTTT
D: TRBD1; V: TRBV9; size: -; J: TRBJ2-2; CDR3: CASSWDRASGELFF; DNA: TGTGCCAGCAGCTGGGACAGGGCGAGCGGGGAGCTGTTTTTT
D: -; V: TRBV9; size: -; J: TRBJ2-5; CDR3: CASSAPTGKETQYF; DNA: TGTGCCAGCAGCGCACCCACAGGGAAGGAGACCCAGTACTTC
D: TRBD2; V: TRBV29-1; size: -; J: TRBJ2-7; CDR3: CSVVPRLAGRNEQYF; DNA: TGCAGCGTTGTCCCTAGGCTAGCGGGTAGGAACGAGCAGTACTTC
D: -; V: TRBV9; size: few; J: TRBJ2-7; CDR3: CASSVGSEQYF; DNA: TGTGCCAGCAGCGTAGGGTCCGAGCAGTACTTC
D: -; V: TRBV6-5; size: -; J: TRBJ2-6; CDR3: CASSYGVGRANVLTF; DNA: TGTGCCAGCAGTTACGGGGTCGGGAGGGCCAACGTCCTGACTTTC
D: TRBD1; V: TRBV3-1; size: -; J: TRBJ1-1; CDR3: CASVRTLDRDPLNTEAFF; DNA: TGTGCCAGCGTAAGAACCCTAGACAGGGATCCTCTGAACACTGAAGCTTTCTTT
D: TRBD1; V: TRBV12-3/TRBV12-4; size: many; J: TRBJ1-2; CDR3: CASSRDRYGYTF; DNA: TGTGCCAGCAGTCGGGACAGATATGGCTACACCTTC
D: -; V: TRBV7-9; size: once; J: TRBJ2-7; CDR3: CACQQARDEQYF; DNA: TGTGCCTGCCAGCAGGCGCGCGACGAGCAGTACTTC
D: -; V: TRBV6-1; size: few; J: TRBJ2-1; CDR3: CASTGTASYNEQFF; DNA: TGTGCCAGCACCGGGACTGCCTCCTACAATGAGCAGTTCTTC
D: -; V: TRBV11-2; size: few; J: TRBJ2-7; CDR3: CASSSSAQQYF; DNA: TGTGCCAGCAGCTCATCGGCCCAGCAGTACTTC
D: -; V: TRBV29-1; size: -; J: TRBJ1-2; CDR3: CSVWTDTYGYTF; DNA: TGCAGCGTATGGACAGACACCTATGGCTACACCTTC
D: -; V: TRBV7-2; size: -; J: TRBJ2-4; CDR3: CASGLAPAKNIQYF; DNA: TGTGCCAGCGGGCTAGCCCCAGCCAAAAACATTCAGTACTTC
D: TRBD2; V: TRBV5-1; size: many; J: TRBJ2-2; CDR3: CASSASSGSGTGELFF; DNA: TGCGCCAGCAGCGCTTCTAGCGGGAGTGGAACCGGGGAGCTGTTTTTT
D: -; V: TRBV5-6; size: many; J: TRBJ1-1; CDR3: CASSLGTMRWGAGTEAFF; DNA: TGTGCCAGCAGCTTGGGAACAATGAGGTGGGGCGCGGGAACTGAAGCTTTCTTT
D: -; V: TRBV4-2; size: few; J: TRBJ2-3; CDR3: CASSQDNRGTDTQYF; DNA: TGTGCCAGCAGCCAAGATAACAGGGGCACAGATACGCAGTATTTT
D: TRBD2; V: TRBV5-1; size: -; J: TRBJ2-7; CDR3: CASSLQREAFYEQYF; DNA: TGCGCCAGCAGCTTGCAGCGGGAGGCGTTCTACGAGCAGTACTTC
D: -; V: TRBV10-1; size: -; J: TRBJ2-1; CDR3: CASPRDRQFF; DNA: TGCGCCAGCCCCCGGGACCGACAGTTCTTC
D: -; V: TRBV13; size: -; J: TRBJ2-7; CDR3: CASSPALGESYEQYF; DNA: TGTGCCAGCAGCCCCGCCCTAGGAGAGTCCTACGAGCAGTACTTC
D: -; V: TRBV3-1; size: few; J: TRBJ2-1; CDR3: CASTRGGVNEQFF; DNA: TGTGCCAGCACCAGGGGGGGGGTCAATGAGCAGTTCTTC
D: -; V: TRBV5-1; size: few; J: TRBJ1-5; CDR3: CASSLMEGSQPQHF; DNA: TGCGCCAGCAGCTTGATGGAGGGGTCGCAGCCCCAGCATTTT
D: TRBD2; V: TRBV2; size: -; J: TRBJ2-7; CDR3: CASNWGSGRPYEQYF; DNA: TGTGCCAGCAACTGGGGTAGCGGGAGGCCCTACGAGCAGTACTTC
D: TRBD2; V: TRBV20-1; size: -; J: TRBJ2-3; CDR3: CSANERGPTDTQYF; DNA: TGCAGTGCTAATGAGCGGGGGCCCACAGATACGCAGTATTTT
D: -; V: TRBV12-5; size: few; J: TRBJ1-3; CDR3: CASDEGAGNTIYF; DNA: TGTGCTAGTGATGAGGGGGCTGGAAACACCATATATTTT
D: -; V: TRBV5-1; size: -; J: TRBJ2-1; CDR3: CASSVKQAVYNEQFF; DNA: TGCGCCAGCAGTGTAAAGCAAGCGGTATACAATGAGCAGTTCTTC
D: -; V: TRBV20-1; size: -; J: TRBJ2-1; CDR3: CSARVSGAGYNEQFF; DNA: TGCAGTGCTAGAGTTTCGGGGGCAGGTTACAATGAGCAGTTCTTC
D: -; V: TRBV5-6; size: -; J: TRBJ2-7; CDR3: CASSFGGSVNEQYF; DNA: TGTGCCAGCAGCTTTGGGGGGAGTGTCAACGAGCAGTACTTC
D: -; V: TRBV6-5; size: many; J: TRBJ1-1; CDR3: CASSYSIGSTEAFF; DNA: TGTGCCAGCAGTTACTCGATTGGCTCAACTGAAGCTTTCTTT
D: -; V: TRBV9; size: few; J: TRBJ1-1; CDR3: CASSVYELSEAFF; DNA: TGTGCCAGCAGCGTCTACGAGTTGAGCGAGGCTTTCTTT
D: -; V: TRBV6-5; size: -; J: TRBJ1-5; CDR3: CASSYPGRPQHF; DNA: TGTGCCAGCAGTTACCCCGGACGGCCCCAGCATTTT
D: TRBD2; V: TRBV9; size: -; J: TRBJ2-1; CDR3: CASSVGREGLNEQFF; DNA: TGTGCCAGCAGCGTAGGGAGGGAGGGCCTCAATGAGCAGTTCTTC
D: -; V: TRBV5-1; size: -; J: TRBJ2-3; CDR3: CASRSGWSTDTQYF; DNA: TGCGCCAGCAGGAGCGGGTGGAGCACAGATACGCAGTATTTT
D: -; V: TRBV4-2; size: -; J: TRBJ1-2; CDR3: CASSQEDGGSNYGYTF; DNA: TGTGCCAGCAGCCAAGAGGATGGGGGTTCTAACTATGGCTACACCTTC
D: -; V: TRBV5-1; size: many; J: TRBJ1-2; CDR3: CASSLAGTRVRRYTF; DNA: TGCGCCAGCAGCTTGGCCGGGACACGGGTCCGCCGCTACACCTTC
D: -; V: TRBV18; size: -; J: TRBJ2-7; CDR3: CASSPKPQASYEQYF; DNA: TGTGCCAGCTCACCTAAACCCCAGGCGAGCTACGAGCAGTACTTC
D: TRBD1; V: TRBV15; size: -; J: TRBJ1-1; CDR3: CATSRPGQGNEAFF; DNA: TGTGCCACCAGCAGACCGGGACAGGGTAATGAAGCTTTCTTT
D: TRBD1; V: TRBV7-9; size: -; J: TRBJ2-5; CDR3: CASSSGTGGRRGETQYF; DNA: TGTGCCAGCAGCTCCGGGACAGGGGGCAGAAGGGGAGAGACCCAGTACTTC
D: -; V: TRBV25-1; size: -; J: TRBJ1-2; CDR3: CASSEWGALGNYGYTF; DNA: TGTGCCAGCAGTGAATGGGGGGCGCTGGGTAACTATGGCTACACCTTC
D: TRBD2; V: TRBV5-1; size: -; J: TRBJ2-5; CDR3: CASSLGAGLVHSETQYF; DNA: TGCGCCAGCAGCTTGGGGGCCGGACTAGTGCATTCGGAGACCCAGTACTTC
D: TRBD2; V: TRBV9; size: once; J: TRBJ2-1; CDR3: CASSAGGGSYNEQFF; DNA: TGTGCCAGCAGCGCGGGGGGGGGCTCCTACAATGAGCAGTTCTTC
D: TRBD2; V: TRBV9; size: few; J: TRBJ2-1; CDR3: CASSVGDLLAGVKEQFF; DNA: TGTGCCAGCAGCGTAGGGGACCTACTAGCGGGAGTAAAAGAGCAGTTCTTC
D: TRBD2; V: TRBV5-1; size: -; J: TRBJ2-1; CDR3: CASSFGLAGGYNEQFF; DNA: TGCGCCAGCAGCTTCGGGCTAGCGGGAGGATACAATGAGCAGTTCTTC
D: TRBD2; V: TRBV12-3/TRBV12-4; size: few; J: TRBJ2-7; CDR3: CASSLSGGNVEQYF; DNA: TGTGCCAGCAGTTTAAGCGGGGGGAACGTCGAGCAGTACTTC